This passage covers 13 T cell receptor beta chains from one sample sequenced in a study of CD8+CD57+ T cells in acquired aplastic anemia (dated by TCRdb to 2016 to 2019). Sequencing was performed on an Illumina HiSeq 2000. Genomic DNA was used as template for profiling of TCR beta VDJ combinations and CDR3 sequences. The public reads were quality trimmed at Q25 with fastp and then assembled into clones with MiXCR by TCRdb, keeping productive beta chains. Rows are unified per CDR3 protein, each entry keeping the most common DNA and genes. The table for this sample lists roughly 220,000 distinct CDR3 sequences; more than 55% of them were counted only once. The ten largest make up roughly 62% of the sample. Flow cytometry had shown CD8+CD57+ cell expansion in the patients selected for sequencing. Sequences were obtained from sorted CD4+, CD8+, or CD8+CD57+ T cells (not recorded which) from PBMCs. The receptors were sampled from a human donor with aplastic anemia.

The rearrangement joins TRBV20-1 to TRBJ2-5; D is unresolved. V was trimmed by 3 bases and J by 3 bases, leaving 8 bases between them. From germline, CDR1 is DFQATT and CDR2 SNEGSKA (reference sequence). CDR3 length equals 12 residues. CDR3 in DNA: TGCAGTGCTAGCGGCGTCAAAGAGACCCAGTACTTC. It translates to CSASGVKETQYF.

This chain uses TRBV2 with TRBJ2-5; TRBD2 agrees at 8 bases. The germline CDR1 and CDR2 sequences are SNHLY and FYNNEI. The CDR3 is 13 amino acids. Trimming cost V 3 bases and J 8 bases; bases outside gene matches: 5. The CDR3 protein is CASSDTSGDTQYF. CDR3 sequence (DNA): TGTGCCAGCAGTGACACTAGCGGAGATACCCAGTACTTC. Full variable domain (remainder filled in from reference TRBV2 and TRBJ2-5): EPEVTQTPSHQVTQMGQEVILRCVPISNHLYFYWYRQILGQKVEFLVSFYNNEISEKSEIFDDQFSVERPDGSNFTLKIRSTKLEDSAMYFCASSDTSGDTQYFGPGTRLLVL.

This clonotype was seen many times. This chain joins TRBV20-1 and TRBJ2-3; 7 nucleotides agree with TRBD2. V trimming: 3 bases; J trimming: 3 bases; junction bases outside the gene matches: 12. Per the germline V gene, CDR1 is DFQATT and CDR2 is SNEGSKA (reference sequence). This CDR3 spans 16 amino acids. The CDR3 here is CSASAWLGGTTDTQYF. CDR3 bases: TGCAGTGCTAGTGCCTGGCTGGGGGGGACGACAGATACGCAGTATTTT.

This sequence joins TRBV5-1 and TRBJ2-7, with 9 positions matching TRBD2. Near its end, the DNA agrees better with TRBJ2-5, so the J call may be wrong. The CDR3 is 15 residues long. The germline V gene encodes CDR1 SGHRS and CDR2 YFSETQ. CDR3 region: CASSLGSGGRETQYF. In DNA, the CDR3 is TGCGCCAGCAGCTTAGGTAGCGGGGGTAGGGAGACCCAGTACTTC.

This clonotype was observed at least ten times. CDR3 DNA: TGTGCCAGCAGCGTGGGGGGGGGCGGGGCGGAGTACAATGAGCAGTTCTTC. Translating it yields CASSVGGGGAEYNEQFF. The chain links TRBV9 to TRBJ2-1; maybe TRBD2 (7 bases). With 2 bases removed from V and 4 bases from J, the gap between germline ends came to 19 bases. The CDR3 is 17 residues long. Germline assignment: CDR1 SGDLS and CDR2 YYNGEE.

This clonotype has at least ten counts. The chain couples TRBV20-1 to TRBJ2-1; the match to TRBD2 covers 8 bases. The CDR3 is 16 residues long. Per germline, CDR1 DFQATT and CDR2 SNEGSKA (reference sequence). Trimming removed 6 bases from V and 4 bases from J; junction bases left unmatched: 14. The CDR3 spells CSAEGGSGALYNEQFF. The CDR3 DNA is TGCAGTGCAGAGGGGGGTAGCGGGGCATTATACAATGAGCAGTTCTTC.

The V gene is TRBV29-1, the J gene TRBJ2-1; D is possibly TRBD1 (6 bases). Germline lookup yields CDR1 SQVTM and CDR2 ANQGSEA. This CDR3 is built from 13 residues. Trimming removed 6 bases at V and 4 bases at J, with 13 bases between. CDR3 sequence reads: CSVPGQRYNEQFF. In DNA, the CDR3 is TGCAGCGTCCCCGGACAGAGATACAATGAGCAGTTCTTC.

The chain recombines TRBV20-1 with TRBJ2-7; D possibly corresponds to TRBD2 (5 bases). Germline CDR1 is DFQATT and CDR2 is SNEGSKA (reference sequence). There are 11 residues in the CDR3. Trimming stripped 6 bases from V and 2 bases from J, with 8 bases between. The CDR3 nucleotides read TGCAGTGCGGAGGATACCTACGAGCAGTACTTC. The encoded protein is CSAEDTYEQYF.

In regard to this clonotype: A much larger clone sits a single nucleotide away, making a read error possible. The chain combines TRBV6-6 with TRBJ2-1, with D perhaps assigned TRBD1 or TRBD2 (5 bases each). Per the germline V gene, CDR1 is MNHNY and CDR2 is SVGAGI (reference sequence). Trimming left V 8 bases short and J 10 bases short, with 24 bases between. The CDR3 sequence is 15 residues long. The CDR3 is CASWGWGLKHHEQFF. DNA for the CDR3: TGTGCCAGCTGGGGGTGGGGCCTAAAGCACCACGAGCAGTTCTTC.

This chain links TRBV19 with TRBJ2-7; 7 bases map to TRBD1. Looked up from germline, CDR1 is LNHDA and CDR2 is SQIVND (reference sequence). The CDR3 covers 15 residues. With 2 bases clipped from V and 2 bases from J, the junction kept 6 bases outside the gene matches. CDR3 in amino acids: CASSIRPGQPYEQYF. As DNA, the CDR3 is TGTGCCAGTAGTATACGGCCGGGACAGCCCTACGAGCAGTACTTC.

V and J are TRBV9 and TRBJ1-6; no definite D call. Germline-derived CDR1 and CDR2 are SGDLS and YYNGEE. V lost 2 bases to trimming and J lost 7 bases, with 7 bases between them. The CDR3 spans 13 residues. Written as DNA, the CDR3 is TGTGCCAGCAGCGTGGACGAGAATTCACCCCTCCACTTT. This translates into CASSVDENSPLHF.

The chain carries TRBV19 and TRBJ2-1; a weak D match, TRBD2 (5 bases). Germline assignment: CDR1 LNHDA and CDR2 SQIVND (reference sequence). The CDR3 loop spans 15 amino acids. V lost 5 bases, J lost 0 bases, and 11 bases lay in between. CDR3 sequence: CASSLARSSYNEQFF. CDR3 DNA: TGTGCCAGTAGTCTAGCCAGAAGCTCCTACAATGAGCAGTTCTTC.

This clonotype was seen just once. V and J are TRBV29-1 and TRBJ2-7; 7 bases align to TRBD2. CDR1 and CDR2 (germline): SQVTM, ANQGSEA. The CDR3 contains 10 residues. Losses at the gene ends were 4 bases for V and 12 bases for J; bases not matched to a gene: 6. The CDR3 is CSVGGRELYF. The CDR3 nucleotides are TGCAGCGTTGGAGGGCGGGAGTTGTACTTC.